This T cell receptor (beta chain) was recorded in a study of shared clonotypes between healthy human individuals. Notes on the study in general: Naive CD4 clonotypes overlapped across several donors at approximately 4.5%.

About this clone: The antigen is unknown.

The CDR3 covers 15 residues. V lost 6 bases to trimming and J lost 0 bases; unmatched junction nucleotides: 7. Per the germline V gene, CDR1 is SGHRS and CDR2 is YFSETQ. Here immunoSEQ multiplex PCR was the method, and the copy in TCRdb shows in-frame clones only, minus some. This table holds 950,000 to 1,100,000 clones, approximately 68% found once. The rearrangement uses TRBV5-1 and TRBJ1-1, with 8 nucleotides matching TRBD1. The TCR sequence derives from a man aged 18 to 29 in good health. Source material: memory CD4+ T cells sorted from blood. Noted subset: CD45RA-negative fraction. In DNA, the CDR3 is TGCGCCAGCATCCCAACAGGGGGTATGAACACTGAAGCTTTCTTT. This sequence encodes CASIPTGGMNTEAFF.